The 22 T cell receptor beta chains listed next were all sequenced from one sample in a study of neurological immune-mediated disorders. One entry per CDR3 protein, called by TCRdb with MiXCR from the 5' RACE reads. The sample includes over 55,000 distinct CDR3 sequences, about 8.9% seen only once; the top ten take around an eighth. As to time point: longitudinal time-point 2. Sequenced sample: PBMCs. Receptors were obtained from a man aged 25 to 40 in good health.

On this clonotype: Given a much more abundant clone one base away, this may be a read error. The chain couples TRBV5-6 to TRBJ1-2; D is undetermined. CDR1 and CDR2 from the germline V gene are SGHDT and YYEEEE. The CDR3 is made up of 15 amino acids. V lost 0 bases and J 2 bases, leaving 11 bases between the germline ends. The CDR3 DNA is TGTGCCAGCAGCTTGGTACAGTGCGGCAACTATGGCTACACCTTC. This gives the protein CASSLVQCGNYGYTF.

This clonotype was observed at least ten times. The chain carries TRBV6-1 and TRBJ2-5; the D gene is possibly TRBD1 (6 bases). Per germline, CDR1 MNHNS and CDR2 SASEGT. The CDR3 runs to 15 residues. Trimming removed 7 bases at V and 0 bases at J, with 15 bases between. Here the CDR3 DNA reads TGTGCCAGCAATCGACAGGCAGCGTACCAAGAGACCCAGTACTTC. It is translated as CASNRQAAYQETQYF.

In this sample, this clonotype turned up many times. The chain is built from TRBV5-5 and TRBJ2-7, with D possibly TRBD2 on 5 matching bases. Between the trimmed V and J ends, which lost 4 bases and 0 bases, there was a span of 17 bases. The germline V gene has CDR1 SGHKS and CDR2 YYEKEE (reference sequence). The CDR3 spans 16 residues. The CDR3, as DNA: TGTGCCAGCAGCATCGGGATGGTGGGGAGCTCCTACGAGCAGTACTTC. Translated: CASSIGMVGSSYEQYF.

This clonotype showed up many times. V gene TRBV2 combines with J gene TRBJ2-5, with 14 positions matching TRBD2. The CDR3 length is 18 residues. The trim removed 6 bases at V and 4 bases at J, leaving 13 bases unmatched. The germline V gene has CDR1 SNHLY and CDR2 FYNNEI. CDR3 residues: CASRPPGLAGDVRETQYF. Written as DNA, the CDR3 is TGTGCCAGCAGACCCCCGGGACTAGCGGGAGATGTTAGAGAGACCCAGTACTTC.

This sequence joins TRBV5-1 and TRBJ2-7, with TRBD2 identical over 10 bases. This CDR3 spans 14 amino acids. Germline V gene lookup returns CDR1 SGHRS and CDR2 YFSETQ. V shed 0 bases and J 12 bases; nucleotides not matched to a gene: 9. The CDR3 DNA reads TGCGCCAGCAGCTTGGCCCCTAGCGGGAGCCGGCGGTACTTC. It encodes CASSLAPSGSRRYF.

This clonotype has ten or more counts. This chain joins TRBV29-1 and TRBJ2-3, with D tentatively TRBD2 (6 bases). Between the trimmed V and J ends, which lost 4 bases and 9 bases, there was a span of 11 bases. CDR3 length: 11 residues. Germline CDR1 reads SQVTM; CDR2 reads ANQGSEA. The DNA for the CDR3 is TGCAGCGTTGGGAGGGACTCGACGCAGTATTTT. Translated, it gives CSVGRDSTQYF.

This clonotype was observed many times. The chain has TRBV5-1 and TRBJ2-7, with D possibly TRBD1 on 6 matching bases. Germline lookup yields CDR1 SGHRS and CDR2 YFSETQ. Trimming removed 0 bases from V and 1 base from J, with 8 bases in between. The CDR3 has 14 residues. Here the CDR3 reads CASSLAGESYEQYF. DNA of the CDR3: TGCGCCAGCAGCTTGGCAGGGGAATCCTACGAGCAGTACTTC.

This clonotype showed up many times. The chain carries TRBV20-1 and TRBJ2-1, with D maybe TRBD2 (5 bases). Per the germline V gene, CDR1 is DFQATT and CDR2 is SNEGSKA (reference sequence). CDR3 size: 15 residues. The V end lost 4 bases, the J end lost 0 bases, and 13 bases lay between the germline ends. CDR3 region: CSATDIGDSYNEQFF. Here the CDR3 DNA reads TGCAGTGCTACCGATATCGGGGACTCCTACAATGAGCAGTTCTTC.

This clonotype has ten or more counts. The CDR3: CASSLDRLYGYTF. The CDR3 DNA reads as TGTGCCAGCAGCTTAGATAGGCTCTATGGCTACACCTTC. The gene calls are TRBV11-2 and TRBJ1-2, with D uncertain. Germline V CDR1 and CDR2: SGHAT, FQNNGV. The germline V and J ends were trimmed by 0 bases and 4 bases, with 6 bases remaining between them. The CDR3 length is 13 residues.

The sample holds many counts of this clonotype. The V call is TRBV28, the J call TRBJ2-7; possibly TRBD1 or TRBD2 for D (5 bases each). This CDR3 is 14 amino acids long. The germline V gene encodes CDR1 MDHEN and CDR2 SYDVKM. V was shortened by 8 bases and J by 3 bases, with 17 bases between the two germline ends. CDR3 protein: CASGSGTEDYEQYF. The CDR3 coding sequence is TGTGCCAGCGGATCCGGGACGGAGGACTACGAGCAGTACTTC.

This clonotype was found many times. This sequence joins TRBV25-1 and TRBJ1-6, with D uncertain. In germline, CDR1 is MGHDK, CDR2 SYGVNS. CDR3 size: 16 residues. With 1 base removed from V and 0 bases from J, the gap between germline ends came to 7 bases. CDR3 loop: CASSELESSYNSPLHF. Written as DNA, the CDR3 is TGTGCCAGCAGTGAATTGGAAAGCTCCTATAATTCACCCCTCCACTTT.

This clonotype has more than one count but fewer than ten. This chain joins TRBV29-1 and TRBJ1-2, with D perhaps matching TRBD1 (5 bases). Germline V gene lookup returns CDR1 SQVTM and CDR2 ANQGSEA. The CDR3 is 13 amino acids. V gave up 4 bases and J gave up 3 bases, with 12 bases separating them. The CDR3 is CSVVGRVDYGYTF. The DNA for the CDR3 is TGCAGCGTTGTGGGCAGGGTTGACTATGGCTACACCTTC.

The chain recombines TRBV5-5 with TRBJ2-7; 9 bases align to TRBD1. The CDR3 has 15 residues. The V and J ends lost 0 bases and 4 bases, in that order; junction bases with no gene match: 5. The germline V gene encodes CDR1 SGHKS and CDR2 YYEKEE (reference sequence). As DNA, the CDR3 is TGTGCCAGCAGCTTGGCAACAGGGGGCCGATACGAGCAGTACTTC. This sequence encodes CASSLATGGRYEQYF.

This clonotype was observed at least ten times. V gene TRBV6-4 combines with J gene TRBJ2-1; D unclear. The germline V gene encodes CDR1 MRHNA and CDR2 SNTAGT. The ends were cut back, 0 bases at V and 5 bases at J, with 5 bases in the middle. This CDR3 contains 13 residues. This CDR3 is CASSDSEHNEQFF. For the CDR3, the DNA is TGTGCCAGCAGTGACTCGGAACACAATGAGCAGTTCTTC.

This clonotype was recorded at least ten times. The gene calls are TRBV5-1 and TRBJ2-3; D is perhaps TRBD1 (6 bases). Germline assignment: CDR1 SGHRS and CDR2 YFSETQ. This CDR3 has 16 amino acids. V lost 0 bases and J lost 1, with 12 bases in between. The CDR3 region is CASSLAGTPRTDTQYF. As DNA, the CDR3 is TGCGCCAGCAGCTTGGCCGGGACACCTCGCACAGATACGCAGTATTTT. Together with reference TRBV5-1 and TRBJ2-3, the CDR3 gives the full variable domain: KAGVTQTPRYLIKTRGQQVTLSCSPISGHRSVSWYQQTPGQGLQFLFEYFSETQRNKGNFPGRFSGRQFSNSRSEMNVSTLELGDSALYLCASSLAGTPRTDTQYFGPGTRLTVL.

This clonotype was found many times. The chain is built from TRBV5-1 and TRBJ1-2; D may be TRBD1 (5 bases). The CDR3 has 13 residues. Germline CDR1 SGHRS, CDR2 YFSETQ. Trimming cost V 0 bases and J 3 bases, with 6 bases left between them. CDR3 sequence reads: CASSLGGDYGYTF. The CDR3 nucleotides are TGCGCCAGCAGCTTGGGGGGCGACTATGGCTACACCTTC. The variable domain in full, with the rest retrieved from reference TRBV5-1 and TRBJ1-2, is KAGVTQTPRYLIKTRGQQVTLSCSPISGHRSVSWYQQTPGQGLQFLFEYFSETQRNKGNFPGRFSGRQFSNSRSEMNVSTLELGDSALYLCASSLGGDYGYTFGSGTRLTVV.

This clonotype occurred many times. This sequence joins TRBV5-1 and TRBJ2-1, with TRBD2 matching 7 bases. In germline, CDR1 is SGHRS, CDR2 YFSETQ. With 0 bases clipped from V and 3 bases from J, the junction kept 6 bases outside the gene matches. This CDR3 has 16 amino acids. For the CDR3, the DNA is TGCGCCAGCAGCTTGGCCGGCTCGGGAGGCTACAATGAGCAGTTCTTC. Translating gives CASSLAGSGGYNEQFF.

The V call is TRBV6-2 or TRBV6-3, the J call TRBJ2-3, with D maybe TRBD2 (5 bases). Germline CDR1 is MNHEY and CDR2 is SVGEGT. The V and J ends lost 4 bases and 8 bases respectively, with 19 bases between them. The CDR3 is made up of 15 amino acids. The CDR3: CASSFDIASTSTQYF. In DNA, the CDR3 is TGTGCCAGCAGTTTTGATATAGCGTCCACGTCTACGCAGTATTTT.

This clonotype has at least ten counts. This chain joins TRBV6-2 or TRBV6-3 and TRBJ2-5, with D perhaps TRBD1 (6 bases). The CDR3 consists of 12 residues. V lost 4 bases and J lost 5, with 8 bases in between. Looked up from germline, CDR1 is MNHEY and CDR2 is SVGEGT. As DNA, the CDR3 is TGTGCCAGCAGTTCCCAGGGGGAGACCCAGTACTTC. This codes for CASSSQGETQYF.

The CDR3 sequence: CASSSPLAGGPPYEQYF. The CDR3, as DNA: TGCGCCAGCAGCTCCCCCCTAGCGGGAGGGCCTCCCTACGAGCAGTACTTC. The gene calls are TRBV5-1 and TRBJ2-7; 12 bases fit TRBD2. Trimming cost V 3 bases and J 2 bases; bases outside gene matches: 9. CDR3 size: 17 residues. CDR1 is SGHRS and CDR2 is YFSETQ in the germline V gene.

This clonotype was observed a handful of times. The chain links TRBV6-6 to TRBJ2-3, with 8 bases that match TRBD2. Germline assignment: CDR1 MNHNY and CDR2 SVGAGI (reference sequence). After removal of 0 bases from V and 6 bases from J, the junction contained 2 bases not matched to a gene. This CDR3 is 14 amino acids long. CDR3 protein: CASSYSGLGDTQYF. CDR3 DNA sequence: TGTGCCAGCAGTTACTCGGGACTAGGGGATACGCAGTATTTT.

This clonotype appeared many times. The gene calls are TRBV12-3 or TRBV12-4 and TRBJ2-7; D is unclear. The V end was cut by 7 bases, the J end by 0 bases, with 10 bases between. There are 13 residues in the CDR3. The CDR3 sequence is CASKKPSSYEQYF. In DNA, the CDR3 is TGTGCCAGCAAGAAACCTAGCTCCTACGAGCAGTACTTC.